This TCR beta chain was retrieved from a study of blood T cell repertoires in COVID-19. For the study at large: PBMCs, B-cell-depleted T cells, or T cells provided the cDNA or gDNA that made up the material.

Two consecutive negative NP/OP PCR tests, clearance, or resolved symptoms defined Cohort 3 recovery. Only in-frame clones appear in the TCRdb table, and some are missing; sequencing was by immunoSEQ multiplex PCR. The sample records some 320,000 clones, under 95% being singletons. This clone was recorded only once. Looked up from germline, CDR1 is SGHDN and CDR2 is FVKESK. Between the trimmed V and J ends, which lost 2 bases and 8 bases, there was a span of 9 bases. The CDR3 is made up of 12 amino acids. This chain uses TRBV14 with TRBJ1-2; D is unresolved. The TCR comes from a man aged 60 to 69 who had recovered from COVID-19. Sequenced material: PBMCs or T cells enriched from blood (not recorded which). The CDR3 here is CASSQMGWGYTF. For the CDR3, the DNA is TGTGCCAGCAGCCAAATGGGCTGGGGCTACACCTTC.